This T cell receptor beta chain is drawn from a study of identical twins. General study findings and limits: Beta out-of-frame sequences displayed a weaker excess of sharing between twins. Its conclusions, products of cross-sectional statistical analysis, did not come from following the same donors. The authors noted that invariant MAIT and iNKT cells could partly confound zero-insertion analyses.

cDNA carried unique molecular identifiers, and a universal primer site was added by template switching. TCRdb called the 5' RACE reads again in MiXCR, with one record for every CDR3 protein. Seen here are approximately 94,000 distinct CDR3 sequences, under 7% observed once, and the top ten hold 12%. This CDR3 contains 17 residues. Germline assignment: CDR1 MGHRA and CDR2 YSYEKL. V was shortened by 0 bases and J by 7 bases, with 18 bases between the two germline ends. This clonotype occurred many times. Its antigen is unknown. This sequence joins TRBV4-1 and TRBJ1-4; D may be TRBD1 (6 bases). Source material: memory T cells sorted from blood. This clonotype was obtained from a woman in her forties or fifties in good health. Written as DNA, the CDR3 is TGCGCCAGCAGCCAAGATCTGAACAGGGTGAGGGGTGAAAAACTGTTTTTT. This gives the protein CASSQDLNRVRGEKLFF.